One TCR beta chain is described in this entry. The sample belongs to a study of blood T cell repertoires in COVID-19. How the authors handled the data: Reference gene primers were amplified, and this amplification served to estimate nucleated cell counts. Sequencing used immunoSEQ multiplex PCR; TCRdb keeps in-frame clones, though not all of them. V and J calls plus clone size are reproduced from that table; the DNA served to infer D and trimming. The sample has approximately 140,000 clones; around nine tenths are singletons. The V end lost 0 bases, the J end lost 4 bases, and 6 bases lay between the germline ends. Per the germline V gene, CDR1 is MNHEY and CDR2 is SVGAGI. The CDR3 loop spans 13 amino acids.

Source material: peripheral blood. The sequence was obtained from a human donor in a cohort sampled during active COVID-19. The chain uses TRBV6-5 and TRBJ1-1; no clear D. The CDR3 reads CASSYSLATEAFF. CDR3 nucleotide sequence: TGTGCCAGCAGTTACTCGTTGGCCACTGAAGCTTTCTTT.